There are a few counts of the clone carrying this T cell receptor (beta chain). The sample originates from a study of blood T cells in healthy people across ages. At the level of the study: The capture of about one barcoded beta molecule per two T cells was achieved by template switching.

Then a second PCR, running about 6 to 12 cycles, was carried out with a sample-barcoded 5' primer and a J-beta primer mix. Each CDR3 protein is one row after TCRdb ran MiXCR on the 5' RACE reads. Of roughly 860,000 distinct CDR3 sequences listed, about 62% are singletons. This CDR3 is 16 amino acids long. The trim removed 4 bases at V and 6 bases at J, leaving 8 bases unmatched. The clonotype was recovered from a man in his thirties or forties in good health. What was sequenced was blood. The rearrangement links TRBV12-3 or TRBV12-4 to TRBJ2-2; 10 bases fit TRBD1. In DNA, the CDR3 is TGTGCCAGCAGTTGGGACAGGGGCGTCCAATCCGGGGAGCTGTTTTTT. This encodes CASSWDRGVQSGELFF.